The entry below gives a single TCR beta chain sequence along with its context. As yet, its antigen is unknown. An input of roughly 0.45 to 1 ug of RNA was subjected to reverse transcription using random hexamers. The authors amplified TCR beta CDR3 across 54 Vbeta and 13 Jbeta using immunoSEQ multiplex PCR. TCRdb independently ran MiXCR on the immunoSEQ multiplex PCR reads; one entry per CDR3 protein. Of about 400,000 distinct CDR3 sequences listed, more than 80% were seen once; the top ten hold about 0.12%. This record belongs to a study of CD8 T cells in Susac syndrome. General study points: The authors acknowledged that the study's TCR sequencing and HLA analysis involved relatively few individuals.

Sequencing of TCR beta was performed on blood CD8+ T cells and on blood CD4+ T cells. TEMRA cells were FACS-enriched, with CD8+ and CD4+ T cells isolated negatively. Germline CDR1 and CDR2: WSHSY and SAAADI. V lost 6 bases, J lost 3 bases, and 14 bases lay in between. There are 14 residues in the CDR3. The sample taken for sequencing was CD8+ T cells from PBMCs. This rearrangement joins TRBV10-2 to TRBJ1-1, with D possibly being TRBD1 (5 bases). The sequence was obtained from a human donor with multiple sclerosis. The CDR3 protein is CASRGPDRDTEAFF. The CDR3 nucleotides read TGCGCCAGCAGGGGGCCGGACCGAGACACTGAAGCTTTCTTT.